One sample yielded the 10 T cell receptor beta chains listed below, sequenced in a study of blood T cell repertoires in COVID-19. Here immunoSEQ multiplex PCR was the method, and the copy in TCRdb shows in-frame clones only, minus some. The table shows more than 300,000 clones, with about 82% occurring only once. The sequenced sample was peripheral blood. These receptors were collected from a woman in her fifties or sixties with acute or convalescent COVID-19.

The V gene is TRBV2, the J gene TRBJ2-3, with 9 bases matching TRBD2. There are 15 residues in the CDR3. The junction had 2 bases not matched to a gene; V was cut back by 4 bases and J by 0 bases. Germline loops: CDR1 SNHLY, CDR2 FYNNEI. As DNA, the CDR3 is TGTGCCAGCAGTGTGACTAGCGGTAGCACAGATACGCAGTATTTT. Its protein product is CASSVTSGSTDTQYF. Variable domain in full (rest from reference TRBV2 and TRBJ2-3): EPEVTQTPSHQVTQMGQEVILRCVPISNHLYFYWYRQILGQKVEFLVSFYNNEISEKSEIFDDQFSVERPDGSNFTLKIRSTKLEDSAMYFCASSVTSGSTDTQYFGPGTRLTVL.

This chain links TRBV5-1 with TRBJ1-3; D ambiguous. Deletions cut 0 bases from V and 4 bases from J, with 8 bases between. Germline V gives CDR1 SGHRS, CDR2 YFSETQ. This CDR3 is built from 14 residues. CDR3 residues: CASSLGSEGNTIYF. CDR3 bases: TGCGCCAGCAGCTTGGGTTCGGAGGGAAACACCATATATTTT.

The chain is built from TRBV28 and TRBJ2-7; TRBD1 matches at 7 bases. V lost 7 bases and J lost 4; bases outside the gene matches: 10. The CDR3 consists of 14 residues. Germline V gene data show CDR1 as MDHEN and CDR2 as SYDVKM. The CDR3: CASNRQGVRYEQYF. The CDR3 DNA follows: TGTGCCAGCAATAGGCAGGGGGTCAGGTACGAGCAGTACTTC.

CDR3 sequence (DNA): TGTGCCAGCAGCCCCGTACAGTCGAACACCGGGGAGCTGTTTTTT. Residues: CASSPVQSNTGELFF. V and J are TRBV9 and TRBJ2-2, with D uncertain. The V gene's germline CDR1 is SGDLS and CDR2 YYNGEE. V was pared by 4 bases and J by 0 bases, with 10 bases between. The length of the CDR3 is 15 residues.

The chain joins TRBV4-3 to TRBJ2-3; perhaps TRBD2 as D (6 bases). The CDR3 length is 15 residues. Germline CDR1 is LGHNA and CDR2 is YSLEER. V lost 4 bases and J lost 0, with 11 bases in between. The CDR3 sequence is CASSPLASSTDTQYF. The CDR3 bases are TGCGCCAGCAGCCCGCTAGCGTCTAGCACAGATACGCAGTATTTT.

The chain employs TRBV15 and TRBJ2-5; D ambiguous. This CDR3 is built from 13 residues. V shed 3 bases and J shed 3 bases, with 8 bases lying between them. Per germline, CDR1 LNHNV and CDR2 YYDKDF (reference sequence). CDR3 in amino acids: CATSRYREETQYF. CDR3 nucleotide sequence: TGTGCCACCAGCAGGTACCGGGAAGAGACCCAGTACTTC.

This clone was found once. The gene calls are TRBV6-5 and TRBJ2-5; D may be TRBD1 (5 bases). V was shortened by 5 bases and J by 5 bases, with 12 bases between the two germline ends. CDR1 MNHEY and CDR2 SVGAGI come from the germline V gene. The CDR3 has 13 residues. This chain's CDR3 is CASSLTGMETQYF. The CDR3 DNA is TGTGCCAGCAGTCTAACAGGAATGGAGACCCAGTACTTC.

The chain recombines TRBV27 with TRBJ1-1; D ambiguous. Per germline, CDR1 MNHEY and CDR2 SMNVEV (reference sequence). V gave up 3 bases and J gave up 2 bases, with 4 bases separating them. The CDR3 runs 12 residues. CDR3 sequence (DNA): TGTGCCAGCAGTTTCCGTAACACTGAAGCTTTCTTT. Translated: CASSFRNTEAFF.

CDR3: CASSLSSGPYEQYF. DNA for the CDR3: TGTGCCAGCAGCTTATCTAGCGGCCCCTACGAGCAGTACTTC. The V gene is TRBV5-5, the J gene TRBJ2-7; 7 bases agree with TRBD2. CDR3 length: 14 residues. V shed 2 bases and J 2 bases; nucleotides not matched to a gene: 4. The germline V gene encodes CDR1 SGHKS and CDR2 YYEKEE (reference sequence).

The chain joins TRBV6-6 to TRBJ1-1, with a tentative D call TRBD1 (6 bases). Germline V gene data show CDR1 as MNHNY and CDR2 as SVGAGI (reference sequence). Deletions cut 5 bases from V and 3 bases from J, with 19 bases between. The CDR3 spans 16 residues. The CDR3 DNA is TGTGCCAGCAGTACGCAGGGACAAGGGGCGGACACTGAAGCTTTCTTT. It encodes CASSTQGQGADTEAFF.